These T cell receptor beta chains were read from a single sample in a study of cytomegalovirus exposure and HLA in healthy donors. Produced via immunoSEQ multiplex PCR; TCRdb's table is partial and in-frame only. The sample lists over 60,000 clones, roughly 96% seen once, with less than 4% in the top ten. The sample comprised PBMCs. These receptors originate from a man aged 18 to 30 in good health and CMV-seronegative. Each CDR3 is given with its conserved first and last residue. The order of the fields is J gene, clone size, D gene, V gene, CDR3 DNA, CDR3 protein. A D gene is named only where the DNA matches it firmly. Clone size is shown for a subset of rows, as once, few, many or a class of expanded clone.

J gene: TRBJ1-2
clone size: -
D gene: TRBD1
V gene: TRBV19
CDR3 DNA: TGTGCCAGTAGTCCCCTTCGGGACAGCATAGACTATGGCTACACCTTC
CDR3 protein: CASSPLRDSIDYGYTF

J gene: TRBJ1-2
clone size: -
D gene: -
V gene: TRBV13
CDR3 DNA: TGTGCCAGCAGCCATACTAGGGGGGAGGGGTATTACGTCCAGAGGGGCTACACCTTC
CDR3 protein: CASSHTRGEGYYVQRGYTF

J gene: TRBJ2-2
clone size: -
D gene: -
V gene: TRBV11-3
CDR3 DNA: TGTGCCAGCAGCCACAATACGAACACCGGGGAGCTGTTTTTT
CDR3 protein: CASSHNTNTGELFF

J gene: TRBJ2-1
clone size: -
D gene: TRBD1
V gene: TRBV2
CDR3 DNA: TGTGCCAGCAGCGCGGGACAGGGGCCCTACAATGAGCAGTTCTTC
CDR3 protein: CASSAGQGPYNEQFF

J gene: TRBJ2-7
clone size: -
D gene: TRBD1
V gene: TRBV7-2
CDR3 DNA: TGTGCCAGCAGCTTATCACAGGGGATTTACGAGCAGTACTTC
CDR3 protein: CASSLSQGIYEQYF

J gene: TRBJ1-1
clone size: -
D gene: -
V gene: TRBV30
CDR3 DNA: TGTGCCTGGAACCCCGAGCGGAAAGCTTTCTTT
CDR3 protein: CAWNPERKAFF

J gene: TRBJ2-5
clone size: -
D gene: TRBD2
V gene: TRBV2
CDR3 DNA: TGTGCCAGCAGTTCTGGACTAGCGGGGCAAGAGACCCAGTACTTC
CDR3 protein: CASSSGLAGQETQYF

J gene: TRBJ1-2
clone size: -
D gene: TRBD1
V gene: TRBV7-9
CDR3 DNA: TGTGCCAGCAGCCAACGAGACAGGGTTGGCGGCTACACCTTC
CDR3 protein: CASSQRDRVGGYTF

J gene: TRBJ1-1
clone size: -
D gene: -
V gene: TRBV5-6
CDR3 DNA: TGTGCCAGCAGCTTGGTCCAGGGCCCCGATTCCACTGAAGCTTTCTTT
CDR3 protein: CASSLVQGPDSTEAFF

J gene: TRBJ2-1
clone size: -
D gene: -
V gene: TRBV4-3
CDR3 DNA: TGCGCCAGCAGCCCCGAATCGGGGTCATTCTCCTACAATGAGCAGTTCTTC
CDR3 protein: CASSPESGSFSYNEQFF

J gene: TRBJ1-3
clone size: once
D gene: -
V gene: TRBV14
CDR3 DNA: TGTGCCAGCAGCCGGTGGACAGCTGGAAACACCATATATTTT
CDR3 protein: CASSRWTAGNTIYF

J gene: TRBJ1-5
clone size: -
D gene: TRBD1
V gene: TRBV18
CDR3 DNA: TGTGCCAGCTCACCTGGACAGGGGGCTATTAGCAATCAGCCCCAGCATTTT
CDR3 protein: CASSPGQGAISNQPQHF

J gene: TRBJ2-1
clone size: -
D gene: -
V gene: TRBV28
CDR3 DNA: TGTGCCAGCAGCAACCCCCCCCAGTACAATGAGCAGTTCTTC
CDR3 protein: CASSNPPQYNEQFF

J gene: TRBJ1-6
clone size: -
D gene: TRBD1
V gene: TRBV18
CDR3 DNA: TGTGCCAGCTCCCTCGTTGACAGGGGTTATTCACCCCTCCACTTT
CDR3 protein: CASSLVDRGYSPLHF

J gene: TRBJ1-1
clone size: -
D gene: TRBD1
V gene: TRBV5-1
CDR3 DNA: TGCGCCAGCAGCGATGGGACAGGGGTTGGGGACACTGAAGCTTTCTTT
CDR3 protein: CASSDGTGVGDTEAFF

J gene: TRBJ2-7
clone size: -
D gene: -
V gene: TRBV5-4
CDR3 DNA: TGTGCCAGCAGCTGGGCTGGGTACGAGCAGTACTTC
CDR3 protein: CASSWAGYEQYF

J gene: TRBJ2-7
clone size: -
D gene: -
V gene: TRBV9
CDR3 DNA: TGTGCCAGCAGCGGTGAGGGCTACGAGCAGTACTTC
CDR3 protein: CASSGEGYEQYF

J gene: TRBJ1-2
clone size: -
D gene: TRBD1
V gene: TRBV7-9
CDR3 DNA: TGTGCCAGCAGACGCTCCGGGACAGGGGGTGGCTACACCTTC
CDR3 protein: CASRRSGTGGGYTF

J gene: TRBJ1-5
clone size: -
D gene: -
V gene: TRBV27
CDR3 DNA: TGTGCCAGCAGTTATACAGGGCATAGTCAGCCCCAGCATTTT
CDR3 protein: CASSYTGHSQPQHF

J gene: TRBJ1-1
clone size: -
D gene: TRBD1
V gene: TRBV5-5
CDR3 DNA: TGTGCCAGCAGTCGGACAGGGCCCACTGAAGCTTTCTTT
CDR3 protein: CASSRTGPTEAFF

J gene: TRBJ1-1
clone size: -
D gene: TRBD1
V gene: TRBV7-2
CDR3 DNA: TGTGCCAGCAGCCGACAGGGATTAAGAGAAGCTTTCTTT
CDR3 protein: CASSRQGLREAFF

J gene: TRBJ1-5
clone size: -
D gene: -
V gene: TRBV2
CDR3 DNA: TGTGCCAGCAGGCCCAGGGAGGGTCAGCCCCAGCATTTT
CDR3 protein: CASRPREGQPQHF

J gene: TRBJ1-1
clone size: -
D gene: -
V gene: TRBV7-3
CDR3 DNA: TGTGCCAGCAGCCAGCCGACAAGCATGAACACTGAAGCTTTCTTT
CDR3 protein: CASSQPTSMNTEAFF

J gene: TRBJ2-2
clone size: -
D gene: -
V gene: TRBV2
CDR3 DNA: TGTGCCAGCAGCGACCAGGACTCCCCCAGCACCGGGGAGCTGTTTTTT
CDR3 protein: CASSDQDSPSTGELFF

J gene: TRBJ2-1
clone size: -
D gene: TRBD1
V gene: TRBV27
CDR3 DNA: TGTGCCAGCAGTCACGGAACAGGGGGCAATGAGCAGTTCTTC
CDR3 protein: CASSHGTGGNEQFF

J gene: TRBJ1-2
clone size: -
D gene: -
V gene: TRBV7-9
CDR3 DNA: TGTGCCAGCTTAGGGGTTCTGGGCTACACCTTC
CDR3 protein: CASLGVLGYTF

J gene: TRBJ2-1
clone size: -
D gene: TRBD2
V gene: TRBV19
CDR3 DNA: TGTGCCTGTACCAGCGGGGGCGCCTACAATGAGCAGTTCTTC
CDR3 protein: CACTSGGAYNEQFF

J gene: TRBJ1-2
clone size: -
D gene: -
V gene: TRBV2
CDR3 DNA: TGTGCCAGCAGCCCCCGGAGGGCTTCCGGCTACACCTTC
CDR3 protein: CASSPRRASGYTF

J gene: TRBJ1-1
clone size: -
D gene: TRBD1
V gene: TRBV27
CDR3 DNA: TGTGCCAGCAGTTTAAGACAGGGTTCCACTGAAGCTTTCTTT
CDR3 protein: CASSLRQGSTEAFF

J gene: TRBJ1-5
clone size: -
D gene: TRBD1
V gene: TRBV7-2
CDR3 DNA: TGTGCCAGCAGCCGGGACAGTGGCCAGCCCCAGCATTTT
CDR3 protein: CASSRDSGQPQHF

J gene: TRBJ2-1
clone size: -
D gene: TRBD2
V gene: TRBV4-1
CDR3 DNA: TGCGCCAGCAGCCAAGATATCAGCGGGGCCTACAATGAGCAGTTCTTC
CDR3 protein: CASSQDISGAYNEQFF

J gene: TRBJ1-2
clone size: -
D gene: TRBD1
V gene: TRBV10-3
CDR3 DNA: TGTGCCATCAGTATGAAACAGGGGGCGTCGTTGGACACCTTC
CDR3 protein: CAISMKQGASLDTF

J gene: TRBJ2-3
clone size: -
D gene: TRBD1
V gene: TRBV12-5
CDR3 DNA: TGTGCTAGTGGCCAACAGGACAGGACCCTCACAGATACGCAGTATTTT
CDR3 protein: CASGQQDRTLTDTQYF

J gene: TRBJ1-2
clone size: -
D gene: -
V gene: TRBV30
CDR3 DNA: TGTGCCTGGAATTTGCAGGGAGGACTGGGCTACACCTTC
CDR3 protein: CAWNLQGGLGYTF

J gene: TRBJ1-1
clone size: -
D gene: -
V gene: TRBV28
CDR3 DNA: TGTGCCAGCAGTTTGGGCGGGGAAACTGAAGCTTTCTTT
CDR3 protein: CASSLGGETEAFF

J gene: TRBJ1-3
clone size: once
D gene: -
V gene: TRBV30
CDR3 DNA: TGTGCCTGGAGTGTACGACGGAGCTCTGGAAACACCATATATTTT
CDR3 protein: CAWSVRRSSGNTIYF

J gene: TRBJ1-1
clone size: -
D gene: -
V gene: TRBV7-9
CDR3 DNA: TGTGCCAGCAGCCCCCGGGGAGGTGACACTGAAGCTTTCTTT
CDR3 protein: CASSPRGGDTEAFF

J gene: TRBJ1-1
clone size: -
D gene: -
V gene: TRBV30
CDR3 DNA: TGTGCCTGGAGTGCGACAGGGAACACTGAAGCTTTCTTT
CDR3 protein: CAWSATGNTEAFF

J gene: TRBJ2-5
clone size: -
D gene: -
V gene: TRBV7-9
CDR3 DNA: TGTGCCAGCAGCTTAGTTACTCTCGGGGTCCAAGAGACCCAGTACTTC
CDR3 protein: CASSLVTLGVQETQYF

J gene: TRBJ1-2
clone size: -
D gene: -
V gene: TRBV14
CDR3 DNA: TGTGCCAGCAGCCAAGAGACAGGCTATGGCTACACCTTC
CDR3 protein: CASSQETGYGYTF

J gene: TRBJ2-2
clone size: -
D gene: -
V gene: TRBV6-5
CDR3 DNA: TGTGCCAGCAGTTTCCTCAACACCGGGGAGCTGTTTTTT
CDR3 protein: CASSFLNTGELFF

J gene: TRBJ2-1
clone size: -
D gene: -
V gene: TRBV7-2
CDR3 DNA: TGTGCCAGCAGCTTAGACAAGGGGTACAATGAGCAGTTCTTC
CDR3 protein: CASSLDKGYNEQFF

J gene: TRBJ1-3
clone size: -
D gene: -
V gene: TRBV4-1
CDR3 DNA: TGCGCCAGCAGCCAAGATGTAGGGAGGGGAAACACCATATATTTT
CDR3 protein: CASSQDVGRGNTIYF

J gene: TRBJ2-2
clone size: -
D gene: TRBD2
V gene: TRBV7-8
CDR3 DNA: TGTGCCAGCAGCTTAGGTTATTCACTAGCGGGAGCGAACACCGGGGAGCTGTTTTTT
CDR3 protein: CASSLGYSLAGANTGELFF

J gene: TRBJ1-1
clone size: -
D gene: -
V gene: TRBV6-7
CDR3 DNA: TGTGCCAGCAGTTGCCACCGGGGGGCTAACCAAACAGGGTTGGGGACTGAAGCTTTCTTT
CDR3 protein: CASSCHRGANQTGLGTEAFF

J gene: TRBJ2-1
clone size: -
D gene: -
V gene: TRBV7-2
CDR3 DNA: TGTGCCAGCAGCTTAGTTCTCTCGGGCCTCACCGGGGAGGAGCAGTTCTTC
CDR3 protein: CASSLVLSGLTGEEQFF

J gene: TRBJ1-2
clone size: -
D gene: -
V gene: TRBV28
CDR3 DNA: TGTGCCAGCAGTTTGCAGGGACTGTCCGACTATGGCTACACCTTC
CDR3 protein: CASSLQGLSDYGYTF

J gene: TRBJ1-5
clone size: -
D gene: -
V gene: TRBV30
CDR3 DNA: TGTGCCTGGAGTGTACCAGGGCAGCCCCAGCATTTT
CDR3 protein: CAWSVPGQPQHF

J gene: TRBJ1-1
clone size: -
D gene: -
V gene: TRBV13
CDR3 DNA: TGTGCCAGCAGCTTATCAGGGTTCATGAACACTGAAGCTTTCTTT
CDR3 protein: CASSLSGFMNTEAFF

J gene: TRBJ1-2
clone size: once
D gene: -
V gene: TRBV5-4
CDR3 DNA: TGTGCCAGCAGCTTAGACCGGATAGCCGGCTATGGCTACACCTTC
CDR3 protein: CASSLDRIAGYGYTF

J gene: TRBJ2-7
clone size: -
D gene: TRBD1
V gene: TRBV10-3
CDR3 DNA: TGTGCCATCAGACAGGGGTACGAGCAGTACTTC
CDR3 protein: CAIRQGYEQYF

J gene: TRBJ2-7
clone size: once
D gene: TRBD1
V gene: TRBV4-1
CDR3 DNA: TGCGCCAGCAGCTTTCCGGGACAGGGGTACGAGCAGTACTTC
CDR3 protein: CASSFPGQGYEQYF

J gene: TRBJ1-1
clone size: -
D gene: TRBD1
V gene: TRBV27
CDR3 DNA: TGTGCCAGCAGTTTGCTACAGGGGGGCACTGAAGCTTTCTTT
CDR3 protein: CASSLLQGGTEAFF

J gene: TRBJ1-5
clone size: -
D gene: -
V gene: TRBV7-2
CDR3 DNA: TGTGCCAGCAGCTTAGTTCTCAGTCAGCCCCAGCATTTT
CDR3 protein: CASSLVLSQPQHF

J gene: TRBJ2-7
clone size: -
D gene: TRBD1
V gene: TRBV7-2
CDR3 DNA: TGTGCCAGCAGCTTCGGGACAGCGACCTACGAGCAGTACTTC
CDR3 protein: CASSFGTATYEQYF

J gene: TRBJ2-4
clone size: -
D gene: TRBD2
V gene: TRBV2
CDR3 DNA: TGTGCCAGCAGTGAAGCGCATCGGGGGGGCGTGTCCAAAAACATTCAGTACTTC
CDR3 protein: CASSEAHRGGVSKNIQYF

J gene: TRBJ2-1
clone size: once
D gene: -
V gene: TRBV6-6
CDR3 DNA: TGTGCCAGCAAGTGGGACTTGGTCTACAATGAGCAGTTCTTC
CDR3 protein: CASKWDLVYNEQFF